This T cell receptor beta chain was recovered during a study of blood T cell repertoires in COVID-19. Study information: Both acute and convalescent COVID-19 samples were obtained from the United States, Italy and Spain. Sample material is recorded as cDNA or gDNA derived from T cells, B-cell-depleted T cells, or PBMCs.

Authors' analysis steps: Amplifying reference gene primers gave estimates of nucleated cell counts. The method was immunoSEQ multiplex PCR; TCRdb's version includes in-frame clones alone and lacks a portion of them. The DNA was the basis for D and trimming; V, J and clone size are from that table. The table shows over 200,000 clones, with roughly 87% occurring only once. The CDR3 is 14 residues long. V lost 5 bases and J lost 3, with 10 bases in between. Germline V gene lookup returns CDR1 MNHEY and CDR2 SMNVEV (reference sequence). This receptor was obtained from a man between 40 and 49 years old with active or convalescent COVID-19. This chain links TRBV27 with TRBJ1-4, with D possibly TRBD1 on 6 matching bases. Input material: peripheral blood. The CDR3: CASSAGVPNEKLFF. As DNA, the CDR3 is TGTGCCAGCAGTGCAGGGGTACCTAATGAAAAACTGTTTTTT. Using reference TRBV27 and TRBJ1-4 for the parts outside the CDR3, the full variable domain is EAQVTQNPRYLITVTGKKLTVTCSQNMNHEYMSWYRQDPGLGLRQIYYSMNVEVTDKGDVPEGYKVSRKEKRNFPLILESPSPNQTSLYFCASSAGVPNEKLFFGSGTQLSVL.